The count of the clone carrying this T cell receptor (beta chain) is one. The sample belongs to a study of blood T cell repertoires in COVID-19. Participant ages covered about 18 to 90 years across about two dozen US areas. Trimming left V 3 bases short and J 7 bases short, with 13 bases between. Germline V gives CDR1 SQVTM, CDR2 ANQGSEA. The CDR3 runs 13 residues. Some clones are missing from TCRdb's copy, which holds only in-frame ones; the method was immunoSEQ multiplex PCR. Of about 200,000 clones listed, 65% to 90% are singletons. The chain is built from TRBV29-1 and TRBJ2-1, with TRBD1 as a possible D gene (5 bases). The source of this sequence is a woman in her thirties or forties with acute COVID-19. The sample was PBMCs or T cells enriched from blood (not recorded which). CDR3 coding DNA: TGCAGCGTTGATCGGCAGGGCAAAAATGAGCAGTTCTTC. It yields the protein CSVDRQGKNEQFF.